This TCR beta chain was profiled in a study of blood T cells in healthy people across ages. With a J-beta primer mix and a sample-barcoded 5' primer, a second PCR ran roughly 6 to 11 cycles. TCRdb reanalysed the 5' RACE reads using MiXCR and keeps one entry per CDR3 protein. The sample holds under 1,100,000 distinct CDR3 sequences, 25% seen once. To note about this clonotype: One junction end does not reproduce the germline sequence, and a read error may be involved.

These same data were also listed under a study on T cells of mothers and their children.

The clonotype comes from a girl aged 2-9 years in good health. Specimen: blood.

The CDR3 DNA reads as TGTGCTAGCAGCTTAGGACCAGGGTATAGCTCCTACAATGAGCAGTTCTTC. The encoded protein is CASSLGPGYSSYNEQFF. The genes are TRBV7-7 and TRBJ2-1; tentatively, D is TRBD1 (5 bases). The V gene's germline CDR1 is SSHAT and CDR2 FNYEAQ (reference sequence). The CDR3 totals 17 residues.